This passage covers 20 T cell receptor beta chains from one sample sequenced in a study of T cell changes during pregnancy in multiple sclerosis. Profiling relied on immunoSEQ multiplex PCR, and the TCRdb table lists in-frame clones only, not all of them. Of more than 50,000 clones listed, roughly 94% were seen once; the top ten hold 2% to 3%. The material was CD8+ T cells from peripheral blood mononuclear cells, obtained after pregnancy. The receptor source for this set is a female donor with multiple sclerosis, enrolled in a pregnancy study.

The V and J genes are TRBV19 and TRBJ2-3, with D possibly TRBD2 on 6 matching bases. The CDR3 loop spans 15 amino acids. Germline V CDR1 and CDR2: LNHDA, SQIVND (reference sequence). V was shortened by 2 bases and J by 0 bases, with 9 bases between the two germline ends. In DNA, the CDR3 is TGTGCCAGTAGTATAATGGGGACTAGCACAGATACGCAGTATTTT. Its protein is CASSIMGTSTDTQYF. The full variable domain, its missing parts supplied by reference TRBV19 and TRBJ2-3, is DGGITQSPKYLFRKEGQNVTLSCEQNLNHDAMYWYRQDPGQGLRLIYYSQIVNDFQKGDIAEGYSVSREKKESFPLTVTSAQKNPTAFYLCASSIMGTSTDTQYFGPGTRLTVL.

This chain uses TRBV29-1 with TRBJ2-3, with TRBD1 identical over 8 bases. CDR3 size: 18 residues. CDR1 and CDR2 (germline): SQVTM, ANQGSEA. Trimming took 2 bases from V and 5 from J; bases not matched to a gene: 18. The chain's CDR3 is CSVERTGFNWMGEDTQYF. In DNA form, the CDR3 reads TGCAGCGTTGAAAGGACAGGGTTTAACTGGATGGGAGAAGATACGCAGTATTTT.

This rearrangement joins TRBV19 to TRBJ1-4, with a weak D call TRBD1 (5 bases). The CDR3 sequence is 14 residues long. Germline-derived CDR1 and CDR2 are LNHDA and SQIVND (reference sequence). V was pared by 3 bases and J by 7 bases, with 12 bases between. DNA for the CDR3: TGTGCCAGTAGTATCGGCGGGGGATTTGAAAAACTGTTTTTT. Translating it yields CASSIGGGFEKLFF.

The CDR3 DNA reads TGTGCCAGCAGCTTAGCCTATTGGCAAGGCAGGGGGAAGGTGATTGAAGCTTTCTTT. This gives the protein CASSLAYWQGRGKVIEAFF. The chain uses TRBV7-2 and TRBJ1-1; 7 nucleotides line up with TRBD1. Per germline, CDR1 SGHTA and CDR2 FQGNSA. There are 19 residues in the CDR3. J gave up 7 bases and V 0 bases, and 20 bases lay outside the gene matches.

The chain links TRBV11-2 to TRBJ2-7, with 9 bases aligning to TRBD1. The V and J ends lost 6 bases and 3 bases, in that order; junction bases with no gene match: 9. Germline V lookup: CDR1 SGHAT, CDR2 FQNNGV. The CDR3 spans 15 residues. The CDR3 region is CASRVDRGLFYEQYF. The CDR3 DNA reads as TGTGCCAGCAGGGTCGACAGGGGGTTATTCTACGAGCAGTACTTC.

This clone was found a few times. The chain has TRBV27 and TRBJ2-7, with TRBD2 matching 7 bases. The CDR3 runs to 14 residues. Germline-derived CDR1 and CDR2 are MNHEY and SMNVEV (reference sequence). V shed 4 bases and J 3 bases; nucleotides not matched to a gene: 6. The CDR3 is CASSSGLNLYEQYF. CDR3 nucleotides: TGTGCCAGCAGTTCGGGACTAAACCTCTACGAGCAGTACTTC.

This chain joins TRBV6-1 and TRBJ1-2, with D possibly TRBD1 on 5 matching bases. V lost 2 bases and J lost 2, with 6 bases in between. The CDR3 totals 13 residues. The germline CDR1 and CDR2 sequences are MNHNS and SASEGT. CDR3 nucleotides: TGTGCCAGCAGTGAACAGGGAAACTATGGCTACACCTTC. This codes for CASSEQGNYGYTF.

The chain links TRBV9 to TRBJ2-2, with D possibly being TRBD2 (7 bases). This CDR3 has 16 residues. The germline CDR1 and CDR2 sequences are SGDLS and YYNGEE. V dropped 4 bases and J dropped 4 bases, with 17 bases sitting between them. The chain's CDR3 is CASSPEGGASTGELFF. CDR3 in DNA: TGTGCCAGCAGCCCAGAGGGGGGGGCGAGCACCGGGGAGCTGTTTTTT.

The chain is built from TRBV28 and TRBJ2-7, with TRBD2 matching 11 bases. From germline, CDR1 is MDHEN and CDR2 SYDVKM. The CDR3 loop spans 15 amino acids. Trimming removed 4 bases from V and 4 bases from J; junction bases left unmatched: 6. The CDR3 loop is CASSSLAGVGYEQYF. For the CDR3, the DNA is TGTGCCAGCAGTTCACTAGCGGGAGTAGGGTACGAGCAGTACTTC.

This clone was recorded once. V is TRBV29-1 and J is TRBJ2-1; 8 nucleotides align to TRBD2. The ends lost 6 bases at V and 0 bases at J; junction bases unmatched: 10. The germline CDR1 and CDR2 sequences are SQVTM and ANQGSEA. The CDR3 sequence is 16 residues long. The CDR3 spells CSVDLPREGSYNEQFF. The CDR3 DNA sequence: TGCAGCGTGGACCTCCCTCGGGAGGGCTCCTACAATGAGCAGTTCTTC.

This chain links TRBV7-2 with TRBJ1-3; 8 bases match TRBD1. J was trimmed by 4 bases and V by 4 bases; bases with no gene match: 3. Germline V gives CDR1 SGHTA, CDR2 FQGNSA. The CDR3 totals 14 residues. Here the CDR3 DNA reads TGTGCCAGCAGCTCAGACAGGGGAGGAAACACCATATATTTT. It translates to CASSSDRGGNTIYF.

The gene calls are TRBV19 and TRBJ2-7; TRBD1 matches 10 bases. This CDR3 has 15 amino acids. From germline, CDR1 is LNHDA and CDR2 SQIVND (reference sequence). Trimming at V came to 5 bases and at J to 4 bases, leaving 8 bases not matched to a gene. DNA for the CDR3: TGTGCCAGTAGTCCGACAGGGGGCCTTCAATACGAGCAGTACTTC. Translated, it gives CASSPTGGLQYEQYF. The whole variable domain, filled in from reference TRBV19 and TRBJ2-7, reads DGGITQSPKYLFRKEGQNVTLSCEQNLNHDAMYWYRQDPGQGLRLIYYSQIVNDFQKGDIAEGYSVSREKKESFPLTVTSAQKNPTAFYLCASSPTGGLQYEQYFGPGTRLTVT.

CDR3: CASGRVLGGNQPQHF. CDR3 nucleotide sequence: TGTGCCAGCGGGAGGGTTCTGGGTGGGAATCAGCCCCAGCATTTT. This chain joins TRBV6-1 and TRBJ1-5, with unresolved D. CDR1 and CDR2 (germline): MNHNS, SASEGT. The CDR3 totals 15 residues. V was trimmed by 8 bases and J by 4 bases, leaving 18 bases between them.

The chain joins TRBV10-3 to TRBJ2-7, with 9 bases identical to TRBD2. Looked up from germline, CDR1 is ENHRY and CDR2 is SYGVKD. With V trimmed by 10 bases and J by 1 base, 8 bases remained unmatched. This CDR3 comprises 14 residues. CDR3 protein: CATGRSGSSYEQYF. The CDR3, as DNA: TGTGCCACCGGGCGTAGCGGGAGTTCCTACGAGCAGTACTTC.

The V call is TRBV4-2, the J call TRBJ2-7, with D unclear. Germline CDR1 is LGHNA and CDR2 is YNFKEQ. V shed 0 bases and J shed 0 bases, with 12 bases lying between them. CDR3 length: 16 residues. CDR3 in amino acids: CASSQDSPVYSYEQYF. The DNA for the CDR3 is TGTGCCAGCAGCCAAGACTCCCCGGTTTACTCCTACGAGCAGTACTTC.

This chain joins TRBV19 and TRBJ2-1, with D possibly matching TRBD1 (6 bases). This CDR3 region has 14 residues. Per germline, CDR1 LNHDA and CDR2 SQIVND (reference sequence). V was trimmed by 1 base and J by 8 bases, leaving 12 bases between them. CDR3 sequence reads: CASSIVQGWDEQFF. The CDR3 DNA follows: TGTGCCAGTAGTATAGTCCAGGGGTGGGATGAGCAGTTCTTC. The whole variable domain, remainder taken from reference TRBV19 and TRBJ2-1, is DGGITQSPKYLFRKEGQNVTLSCEQNLNHDAMYWYRQDPGQGLRLIYYSQIVNDFQKGDIAEGYSVSREKKESFPLTVTSAQKNPTAFYLCASSIVQGWDEQFFGPGTRLTVL.

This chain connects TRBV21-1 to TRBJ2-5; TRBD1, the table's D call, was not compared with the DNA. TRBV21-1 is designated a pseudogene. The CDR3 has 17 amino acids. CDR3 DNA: TGTGCCAGCAGCAAATATTTCTTAAACAGGGGAACCGAGACCCAGTACTTC. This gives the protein CASSKYFLNRGTETQYF.

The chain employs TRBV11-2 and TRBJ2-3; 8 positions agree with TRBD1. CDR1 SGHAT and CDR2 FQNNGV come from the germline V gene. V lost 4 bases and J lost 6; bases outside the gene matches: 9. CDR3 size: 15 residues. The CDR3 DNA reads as TGTGCCAGCAGCTCTACCTGGACAGGGTCGGATACGCAGTATTTT. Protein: CASSSTWTGSDTQYF.

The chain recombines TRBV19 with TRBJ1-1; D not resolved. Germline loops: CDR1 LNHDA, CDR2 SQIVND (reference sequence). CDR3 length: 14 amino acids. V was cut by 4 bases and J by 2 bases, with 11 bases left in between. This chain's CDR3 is CASSRWQSNTEAFF. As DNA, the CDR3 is TGTGCCAGTAGTAGGTGGCAGTCTAACACTGAAGCTTTCTTT.

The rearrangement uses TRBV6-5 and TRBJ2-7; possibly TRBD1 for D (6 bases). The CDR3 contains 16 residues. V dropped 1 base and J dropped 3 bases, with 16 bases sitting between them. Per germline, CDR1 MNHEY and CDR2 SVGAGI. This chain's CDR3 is CASSYYQGQVVYEQYF. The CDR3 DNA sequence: TGTGCCAGCAGTTACTATCAGGGGCAGGTAGTCTACGAGCAGTACTTC.